This TCR beta chain was sequenced during a study of CD8+ T cells in alopecia areata. Overall study: At a dose of 5 to 10 mg twice daily, oral tofacitinib was given to treated patients. A 6-month off-drug phase came after tofacitinib, which had lasted 6 to 18 months. Whole-study findings and limits: Among the top 100, expanded CD8+ clones, as well as scalp clonality, were significantly decreased by tofacitinib.

Sequencing used cDNA as its template, made by extracting RNA and reverse transcribing it. Produced via immunoSEQ multiplex PCR; TCRdb's table is partial and in-frame only. The sample consists of around 210,000 clones, over 60% of them appearing once. Treatment: oral pan-JAK inhibitor, 5-10 mg twice daily. The CDR3 is 13 amino acids. V gave up 0 bases and J gave up 4 bases, with 7 bases separating them. Germline V gives CDR1 SGHRS, CDR2 YFSETQ. About this clone: The target antigen is unknown.

The source was CD4+ T cells sorted from blood, collected at week 4, from a patient treated with tofacitinib. The receptor's source is a human donor with alopecia areata. V is TRBV5-1 and J is TRBJ2-5, with a possible D match to TRBD1 (6 bases). The CDR3 region is CASSLGGPETQYF. The CDR3 DNA sequence: TGCGCCAGCAGCTTGGGGGGGCCAGAGACCCAGTACTTC.